This T cell receptor (beta chain) is drawn from a study of OX40 agonist ivuxolimab in advanced cancers. Background for the entire study: Ivuxolimab was a fully human IgG2 agonistic monoclonal antibody targeting the costimulatory receptor OX40 (CD134). The paper describes the monotherapy dose-escalation part (N of about 50 patients) of the phase I trial of ivuxolimab. Prior anti-PD-1, anti-PD-L1 or anti-CTLA-4 therapy was permitted, and approximately 40% of dose-escalation patients had received checkpoint inhibitors. Peripheral TCRbeta sequencing was intended to test whether TCR sequence diversity was altered and clonal T-cell expansion was caused by ivuxolimab. Of the roughly 50 dose-escalation patients, hepatocellular carcinoma was present in about 20, melanoma in around 15, renal cell carcinoma in 9 and head and neck cancer in 9. Intravenous ivuxolimab was administered to patients every 2 weeks at six dose levels: 0.01, 0.1, 0.3, 1.5, 3 and 10 mg/kg. Partial responses occurred in three dose-escalation patients: two with cutaneous melanoma and one with hepatocellular carcinoma. The dose-escalation cohort was around 84% male with a mean age of around 62 years, ranging from roughly 20 to 80.

For this clone: No antigen is known for it. Per-base qualities were not stored, and no clone one base away is much larger.

Spanning cysteine to phenylalanine, the CDR3 consists of 15 amino acids. The read is trimmed to its CDR3 DNA, 45 bases read in frame from base 1. Trimming accounts for 4 bases at V and 0 bases at J, while the number of junction bases matched to no gene is 3. Taken from the germline V gene (reference sequence), the CDR1 and CDR2 loops are LNHDA and SQIVND. For sequencing of the TCRbeta CDR3 region, genomic DNA was extracted from the sorted cells. The immunoSEQ Assay was used for sequencing of TCRbeta CDR3 regions. Drawn from immuneACCESS, this table holds only the in-frame rearrangements with V and J called that TCRdb kept. Clones are partly lost; checked studies trace under half to an unresolved V gene and leave the rest unexplained. In all, the sample holds about 69,000 clones, and 91% of those were seen once. The ten most abundant clones make up just over 14% of the sample. On the study overall, not on this receptor specifically: After ivuxolimab, more expanded clones were found on average in CD8+ T cells than in CD4+ T cells. Which antigens the clonally expanded peripheral T cells were specific for was not determined. Low levels of normalized T-cell clonal expansion were also seen in some patients who did not respond. In the 0.1-3.0 mg/kg groups, partial responders were among the patients with the lowest normalized peripheral clonal expansion, particularly in CD8+ T cells. Clonal expansion of both CD4+ and CD8+ blood T cells was observed from baseline to week 6 at doses 0.1 to 3.0 mg/kg.

Patients with a history of autoimmune disease or receiving systemic immunosuppression were excluded from the trial. Peripheral blood for TCR sequencing was drawn from every dose cohort at baseline, at cycle 4 day 1 and at cycle 7 day 1. The samples were taken from a phase I, first-in-human, multicenter, open-label dose-escalation trial of ivuxolimab. Adults with locally advanced or metastatic melanoma, renal cell carcinoma, hepatocellular carcinoma or head and neck squamous cell carcinoma were enrolled in the trial. CD4+ and CD8+ T cells were sorted separately from peripheral blood before TCR sequencing.

The sequenced sample was CD4+ or CD8+ T cells sorted from blood, obtained in a trial of the OX40 agonist ivuxolimab. Recombination connected TRBV19 to TRBJ1-3; 7 junctional bases match TRBD1. The receptor comes from an adult with an advanced solid tumor such as melanoma, head and neck, liver or kidney cancer. The nucleotide sequence reads as follows: TGTGCCAGTAGTAGCCGGGACAGCTCTGGAAACACCATATATTTT. Its translation is CASSSRDSSGNTIYF.